Listed below are T cell receptor beta chains from one sample, sequenced in a study of T cell responses to AZD1222 COVID-19 vaccine. TCRdb's copy holds only in-frame clones and misses some; the assay was immunoSEQ multiplex PCR. The sample contains 170,000 or so clones, 90% of which appear only once. The source material was peripheral blood, sampled on day 0 of AZD1222 vaccination. Receptor source: an adult in good health. The CDR3 runs from the conserved cysteine through the conserved F or W. A D gene is named only where the DNA matches it firmly. Expanded clones are given a class, and other clones once, few, many or no size at all.

D,J,V,size,CDR3,DNA
-,TRBJ2-2,TRBV18,once,CASSPGPSSYTGELFF,TGTGCCAGCTCACCGGGCCCCTCTTCTTACACCGGGGAGCTGTTTTTT
-,TRBJ2-1,TRBV11-3,-,CASSLPDGDEQFF,TGTGCCAGCAGCTTACCCGACGGGGATGAGCAGTTCTTC
TRBD1,TRBJ2-1,TRBV6-5,-,CASSRGQAFYNEQFF,TGTGCCAGCAGCCGGGGACAGGCTTTCTACAATGAGCAGTTCTTC
-,TRBJ2-3,TRBV5-8,-,CASGPGHRGTDTQYF,TGTGCCAGCGGCCCGGGCCACAGGGGCACAGATACGCAGTATTTT
-,TRBJ1-5,TRBV6-5,once,CASSYGREANQPQHF,TGTGCCAGCAGTTACGGAAGGGAGGCCAATCAGCCCCAGCATTTT
-,TRBJ2-2,TRBV3-1/TRBV3-2,-,CASSQDVAAGELFF,TGTGCCAGCAGCCAAGATGTAGCGGCCGGGGAGCTGTTTTTT
-,TRBJ1-5,TRBV24-1,-,CATRSPEGVSSNQPQHF,TGTGCCACCAGAAGCCCGGAGGGGGTTAGTAGCAATCAGCCCCAGCATTTT
TRBD2,TRBJ2-3,TRBV10-3,-,CAISEERGGLGDTQYF,TGTGCCATCAGTGAGGAGCGGGGGGGCCTTGGAGATACGCAGTATTTT
-,TRBJ1-5,TRBV6-2/TRBV6-3,-,CASSYSAWAQPQHF,TGTGCCAGCAGTTACTCCGCCTGGGCGCAGCCCCAGCATTTT
TRBD1,TRBJ2-7,TRBV18,-,CASSPRTGAYEQYF,TGTGCCAGCTCACCCCGGACAGGAGCCTACGAGCAGTACTTC
TRBD1,TRBJ2-7,TRBV13,-,CASSFKTGGRTYEQYF,TGTGCCAGCAGCTTCAAGACAGGGGGCAGGACCTACGAGCAGTACTTC
-,TRBJ2-7,TRBV2,-,CASSEQGPSGEQYF,TGTGCCAGCAGTGAACAGGGGCCGTCCGGCGAGCAGTACTTC
TRBD1,TRBJ1-6,TRBV30,once,CAWAEQGALGSPLHF,TGTGCCTGGGCGGAACAGGGGGCGTTGGGTTCACCCCTCCACTTT
-,TRBJ1-5,TRBV18,few,CASSPGGVGQPQHF,TGTGCCAGCTCACCGGGGGGTGTAGGGCAGCCCCAGCATTTT
-,TRBJ1-1,TRBV6-5,-,CASSYSAGLNTEAFF,TGTGCCAGCAGTTACTCGGCAGGACTGAACACTGAAGCTTTCTTT
-,TRBJ2-5,TRBV28,-,CASSFEETQYF,TGTGCCAGCAGTTTTGAAGAGACCCAGTACTTC
TRBD1,TRBJ1-2,TRBV4-3,-,CASSQDAQGAKGYTF,TGCGCCAGCAGCCAAGATGCCCAGGGGGCGAAAGGCTACACCTTC
-,TRBJ1-4,TRBV4-3,-,CASSQDWTVNEKLFF,TGCGCCAGCAGCCAAGATTGGACAGTCAATGAAAAACTGTTTTTT
TRBD1,TRBJ1-3,TRBV9,-,CASSEWDRNSGNTIYF,TGTGCCAGCAGCGAATGGGACAGGAACTCTGGAAACACCATATATTTT
-,TRBJ2-1,TRBV6-5,once,CATTLGDSYNEQFF,TGTGCCACCACACTCGGGGACTCGTACAATGAGCAGTTCTTC
-,TRBJ2-3,TRBV11-3,-,CASSLDQSGTQYF,TGTGCCAGCAGCTTAGATCAGAGCGGTACGCAGTATTTT
-,TRBJ1-1,TRBV6-5,-,CASTPLFGSTEAFF,TGTGCCAGCACCCCCCTCTTTGGTAGCACTGAAGCTTTCTTT
-,TRBJ2-7,TRBV7-2,-,CASSLEADLTYEQYF,TGTGCCAGCAGCTTAGAAGCGGACCTAACCTACGAGCAGTACTTC
-,TRBJ1-2,TRBV21-1,-,CASSTSAGSSDGYTF,TGTGCCAGCAGTACCTCCGCGGGAAGTAGCGATGGCTACACCTTC
-,TRBJ2-5,TRBV12-3/TRBV12-4,-,CASSLGEWETQYF,TGTGCCAGCAGTTTAGGGGAGTGGGAGACCCAGTACTTC
-,TRBJ2-7,TRBV5-1,-,CASSLEGHEQYF,TGCGCCAGCAGCTTGGAGGGACACGAGCAGTACTTC